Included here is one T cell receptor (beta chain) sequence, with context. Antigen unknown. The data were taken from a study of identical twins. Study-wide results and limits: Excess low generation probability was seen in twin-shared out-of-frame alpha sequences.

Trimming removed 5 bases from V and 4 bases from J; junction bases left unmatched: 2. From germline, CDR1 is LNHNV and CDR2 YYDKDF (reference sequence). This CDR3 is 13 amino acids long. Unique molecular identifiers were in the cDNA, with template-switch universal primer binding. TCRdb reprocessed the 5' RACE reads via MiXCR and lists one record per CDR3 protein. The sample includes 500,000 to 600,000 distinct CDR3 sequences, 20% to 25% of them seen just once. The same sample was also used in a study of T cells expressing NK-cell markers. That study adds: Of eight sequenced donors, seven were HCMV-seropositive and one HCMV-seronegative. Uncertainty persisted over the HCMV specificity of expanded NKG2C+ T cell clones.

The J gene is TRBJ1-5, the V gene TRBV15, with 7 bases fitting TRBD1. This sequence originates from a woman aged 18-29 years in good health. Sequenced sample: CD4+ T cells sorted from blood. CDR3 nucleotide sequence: TGTGCCACCAGCCCACAGGGGAATCAGCCCCAGCATTTT. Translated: CATSPQGNQPQHF.